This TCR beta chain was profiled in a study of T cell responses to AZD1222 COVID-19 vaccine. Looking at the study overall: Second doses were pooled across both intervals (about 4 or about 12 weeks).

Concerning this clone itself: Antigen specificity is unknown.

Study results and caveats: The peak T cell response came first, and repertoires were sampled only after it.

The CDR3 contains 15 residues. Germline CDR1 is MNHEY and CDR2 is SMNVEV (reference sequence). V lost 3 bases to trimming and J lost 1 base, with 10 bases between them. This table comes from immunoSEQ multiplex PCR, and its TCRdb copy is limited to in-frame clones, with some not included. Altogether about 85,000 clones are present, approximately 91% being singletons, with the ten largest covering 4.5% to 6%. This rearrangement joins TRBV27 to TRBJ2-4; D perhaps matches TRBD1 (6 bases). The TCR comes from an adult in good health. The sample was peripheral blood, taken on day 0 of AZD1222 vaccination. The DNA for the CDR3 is TGTGCCAGCAGTTTCATGGACAGTGCCAAAAACATTCAGTACTTC. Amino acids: CASSFMDSAKNIQYF.